These T cell receptor beta chains were read from a single sample in a study of yellow fever vaccine responses in identical twins. One entry per CDR3 protein results from TCRdb running MiXCR on the RT-PCR reads. The sample shows approximately 3,100 distinct CDR3 sequences, about four fifths of them seen only once. Sequencing used T cells from blood (PBMCs), unsorted or a sorted subset (not recorded which), obtained before or after yellow fever vaccination (not recorded which). The receptors derive from a woman aged 18-35 years who received the yellow fever vaccine. Both conserved end residues are part of each CDR3. The D gene is left open where the match is weak. Clone size is shown for a subset of rows, as once, few, many or a class of expanded clone.

J,D,size,V,CDR3,DNA
TRBJ2-4,TRBD1,-,TRBV13,CASSPGQGYRNIQYF,TGTGCCAGCAGTCCGGGACAGGGATACCGAAACATTCAGTACTTC
TRBJ2-7,-,-,TRBV30,CACLTLSGEQYF,TGTGCCTGCCTGACCCTCAGTGGCGAGCAGTACTTC
TRBJ1-5,-,-,TRBV20-1,CSAGPPGQRNQPQHF,TGCAGTGCTGGACCTCCGGGACAACGCAATCAGCCCCAGCATTTT
TRBJ2-7,TRBD2,few,TRBV28,CASRIAGEGEQYF,TGTGCCAGCCGAATAGCGGGAGAAGGCGAGCAGTACTTC
TRBJ2-6,-,-,TRBV11-1,CASSAAERALPSGANVLTF,TGTGCCAGCAGCGCCGCAGAGCGGGCCCTACCTTCTGGGGCCAACGTCCTGACTTTC
TRBJ1-2,TRBD1,-,TRBV4-1,CASSLTGAGYGYTF,TGCGCCAGCAGCCTAACAGGGGCCGGCTATGGCTACACCTTC
TRBJ1-2,-,-,TRBV12-3/TRBV12-4,CASGPTQGGYGYTF,TGTGCCAGCGGACCGACTCAGGGAGGCTATGGCTACACCTTC
TRBJ2-1,-,-,TRBV5-5,CASSLVGSYNEQFF,TGTGCCAGCAGCTTGGTGGGATCCTACAATGAGCAGTTCTTC
TRBJ1-1,TRBD1,-,TRBV7-2,CASRLQGETEAFF,TGTGCCAGCAGGTTACAGGGGGAGACTGAAGCTTTCTTT
TRBJ2-1,TRBD2,-,TRBV10-2,CASQLAGAYNEQFF,TGCGCCAGCCAACTAGCGGGAGCTTACAATGAGCAGTTCTTC
TRBJ2-2,-,-,TRBV7-3,CASSLISGELFF,TGTGCCAGCAGCTTAATATCTGGGGAGCTGTTTTTT
TRBJ2-7,-,-,TRBV29-1,CSVESLEGTATYEQYF,TGCAGCGTTGAATCATTGGAGGGGACCGCGACCTACGAGCAGTACTTC
TRBJ2-5,TRBD1,-,TRBV23-1,CASPVLQGQGKETQYF,TGCGCCAGCCCCGTCTTACAGGGACAGGGGAAAGAGACCCAGTACTTC
TRBJ2-7,-,-,TRBV29-1,CSVVRESSYEQYF,TGCAGCGTGGTTAGGGAAAGCTCCTACGAGCAGTACTTC
TRBJ2-7,-,-,TRBV27,CASTEDPVLYEQYF,TGTGCCAGCACCGAAGACCCGGTCCTCTACGAGCAGTACTTC
TRBJ2-1,-,-,TRBV4-1,CASSQENEQFF,TGCGCCAGCAGCCAAGAAAATGAGCAGTTCTTC
TRBJ2-3,TRBD1,-,TRBV6-5,CASSLGQGDTDTQYF,TGTGCCAGCAGTTTAGGACAGGGGGACACAGATACGCAGTATTTT
TRBJ2-7,TRBD1,-,TRBV29-1,CSVVGQGVPYEQYF,TGCAGCGTCGTGGGACAGGGGGTCCCCTACGAGCAGTACTTC
TRBJ2-2,-,-,TRBV29-1,CSVGSSKYTGELFF,TGCAGCGTTGGGTCTTCCAAATACACCGGGGAGCTGTTTTTT
TRBJ1-1,-,once,TRBV4-3,CASSQELLLNTEAFF,TGCGCCAGCAGCCAAGAACTCTTGTTGAACACTGAAGCTTTCTTT
TRBJ2-2,-,-,TRBV6-4,CASSDGFAEGGELFF,TGTGCCAGCAGTGACGGGTTCGCGGAGGGCGGGGAGCTGTTTTTT
TRBJ2-5,-,once,TRBV4-2,CASSPSIGSRNGETQYF,TGTGCCAGCAGCCCCTCTATCGGATCTAGAAACGGAGAGACCCAGTACTTC
TRBJ2-5,TRBD1,-,TRBV11-2,CASRPIGGEGTGSQETQYF,TGTGCCAGCAGGCCGATTGGGGGAGAAGGGACAGGGTCTCAAGAGACCCAGTACTTC
TRBJ1-1,-,-,TRBV7-2,CASSPGVEGTEAFF,TGTGCCAGCAGCCCAGGGGTAGAGGGCACTGAAGCTTTCTTT
TRBJ2-2,TRBD1,-,TRBV2,CASSPGTGRPGELFF,TGTGCCAGCAGTCCCGGGACAGGGAGGCCCGGGGAGCTGTTTTTT
TRBJ2-7,-,-,TRBV29-1,CSCAQGGSYEQYF,TGCAGCTGCGCGCAGGGGGGCTCTTACGAGCAGTACTTC
TRBJ2-7,-,-,TRBV7-3,CASSSGINYEQYF,TGTGCCAGCAGCTCAGGTATCAACTACGAGCAGTACTTC
TRBJ1-2,TRBD1,once,TRBV4-3,CASSQAAGTANYGYTF,TGCGCCAGCAGCCAAGCGGCAGGGACAGCTAACTATGGCTACACCTTC
TRBJ1-1,-,-,TRBV4-1,CASRTGPGTEAFF,TGCGCCAGCAGAACAGGGCCGGGAACTGAAGCTTTCTTT
TRBJ2-7,-,few,TRBV28,CASRDTYEQYF,TGTGCCAGCCGGGACACATACGAGCAGTACTTC